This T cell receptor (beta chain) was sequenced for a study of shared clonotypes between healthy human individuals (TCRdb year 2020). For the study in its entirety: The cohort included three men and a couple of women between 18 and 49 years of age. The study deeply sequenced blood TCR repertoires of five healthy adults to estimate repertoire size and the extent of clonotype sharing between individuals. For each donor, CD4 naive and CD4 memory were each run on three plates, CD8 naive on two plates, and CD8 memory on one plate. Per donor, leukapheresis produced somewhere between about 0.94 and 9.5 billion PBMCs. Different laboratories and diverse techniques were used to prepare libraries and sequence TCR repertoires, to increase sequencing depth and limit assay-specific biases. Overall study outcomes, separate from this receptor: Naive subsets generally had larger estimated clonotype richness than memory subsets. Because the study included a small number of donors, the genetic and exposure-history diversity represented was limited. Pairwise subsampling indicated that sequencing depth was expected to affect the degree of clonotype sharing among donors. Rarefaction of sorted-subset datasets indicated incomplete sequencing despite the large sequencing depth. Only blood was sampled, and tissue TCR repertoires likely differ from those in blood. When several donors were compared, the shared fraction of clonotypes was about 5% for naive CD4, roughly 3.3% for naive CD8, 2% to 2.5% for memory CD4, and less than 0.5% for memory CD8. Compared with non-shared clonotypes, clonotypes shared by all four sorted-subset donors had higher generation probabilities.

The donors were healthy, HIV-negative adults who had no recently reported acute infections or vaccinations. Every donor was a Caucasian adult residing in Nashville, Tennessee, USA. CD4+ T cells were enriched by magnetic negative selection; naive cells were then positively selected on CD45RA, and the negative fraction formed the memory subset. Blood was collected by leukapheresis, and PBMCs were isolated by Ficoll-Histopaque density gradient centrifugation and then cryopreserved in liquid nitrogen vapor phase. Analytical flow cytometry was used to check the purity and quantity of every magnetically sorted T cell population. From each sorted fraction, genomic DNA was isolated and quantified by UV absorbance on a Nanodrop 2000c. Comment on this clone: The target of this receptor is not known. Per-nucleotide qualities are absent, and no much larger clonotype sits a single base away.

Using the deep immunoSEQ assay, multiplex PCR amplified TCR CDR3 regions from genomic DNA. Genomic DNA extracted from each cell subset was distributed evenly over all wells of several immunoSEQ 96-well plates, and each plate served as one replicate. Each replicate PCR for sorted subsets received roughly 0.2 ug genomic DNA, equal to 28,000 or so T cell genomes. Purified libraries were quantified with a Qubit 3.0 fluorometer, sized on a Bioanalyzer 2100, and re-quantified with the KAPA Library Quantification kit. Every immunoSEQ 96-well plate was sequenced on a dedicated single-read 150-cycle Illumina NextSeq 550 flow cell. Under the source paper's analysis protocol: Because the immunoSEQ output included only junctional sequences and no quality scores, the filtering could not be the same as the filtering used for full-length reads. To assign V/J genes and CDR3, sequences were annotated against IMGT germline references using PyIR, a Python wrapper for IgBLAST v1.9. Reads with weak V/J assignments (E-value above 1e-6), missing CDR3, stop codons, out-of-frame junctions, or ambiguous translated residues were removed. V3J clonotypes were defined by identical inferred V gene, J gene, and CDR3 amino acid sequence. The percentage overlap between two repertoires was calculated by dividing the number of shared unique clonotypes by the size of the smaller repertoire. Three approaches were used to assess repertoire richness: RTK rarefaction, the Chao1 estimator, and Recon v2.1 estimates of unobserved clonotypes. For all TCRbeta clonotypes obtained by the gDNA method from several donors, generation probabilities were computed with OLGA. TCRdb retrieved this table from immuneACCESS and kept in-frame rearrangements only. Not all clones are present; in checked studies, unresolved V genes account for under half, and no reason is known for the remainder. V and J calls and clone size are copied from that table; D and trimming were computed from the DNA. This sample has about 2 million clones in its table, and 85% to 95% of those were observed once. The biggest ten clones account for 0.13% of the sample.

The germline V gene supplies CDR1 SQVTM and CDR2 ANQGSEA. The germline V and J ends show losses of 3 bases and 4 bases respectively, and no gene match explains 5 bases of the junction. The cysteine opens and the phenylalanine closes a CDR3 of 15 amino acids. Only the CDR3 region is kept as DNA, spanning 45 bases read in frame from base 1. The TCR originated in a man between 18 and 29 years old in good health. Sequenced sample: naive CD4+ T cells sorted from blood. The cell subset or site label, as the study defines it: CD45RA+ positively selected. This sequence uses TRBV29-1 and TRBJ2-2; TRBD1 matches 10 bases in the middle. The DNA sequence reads TGCAGCGTTGACTCCGGGACAGGGGTCACCGGGGAGCTGTTTTTT. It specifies CSVDSGTGVTGELFF.